Each of the 28 T cell receptor delta chains below was sequenced from the same sample in a study of Vδ1+ human thymocytes. Findings and limits, study-wide: Thymic TRG and TRD repertoires appeared highly polyclonal.

Antigen specificity for these receptors is unknown. The template was reverse-transcribed extracted RNA. The CDR3 regions were amplified by multiplex PCR from V-gene primers to a constant-region primer. TCRdb made new clone calls on the multiplex PCR reads using CATT. The data show 80,000 or so delta-chain clones, about 38% seen once. The specimen sequenced was Vdelta1+ gamma-delta thymocytes from the thymus. Subset defined: FACS-sorted CD3+ TCRalphabeta- TCRVdelta1+ TCRVdelta2- thymocytes. The origin of the receptors is a boy under two years old who had congenital heart surgery.

This chain uses TRDV1 with TRDJ1, with 11 nucleotides matching TRDD3. V trimming: 1 base; J trimming: 10 bases; junction bases outside the gene matches: 14. CDR3 length: 17 residues. Germline V gene sequence: CDR1 TSWWSYY, CDR2 QGS. The CDR3 is CALGERVHGGYVRRLIF. CDR3 DNA sequence: TGTGCTCTTGGGGAACGGGTCCATGGGGGATACGTTCGACGACTCATCTTT.

The rearrangement uses TRDV1 and TRDJ1; TRDD3 matches 8 bases. The J segment lost 5 bases and the V segment lost 4 bases, leaving 9 bases of the junction unmatched. This CDR3 is built from 15 residues. The V gene's germline CDR1 is TSWWSYY and CDR2 QGS. The CDR3: CALGGGLGAQDKLIF. DNA for the CDR3: TGTGCTCTTGGGGGGGGACTGGGGGCCCAAGATAAACTCATCTTT.

This clone was seen a handful of times. This chain uses TRDV2 with TRDJ3; 8 bases agree with TRDD3. Germline CDR1 reads GEAIGNYY; CDR2 reads EKD. The CDR3 is 20 residues long. Trimming cost V 0 bases and J 0 bases; bases outside gene matches: 9. DNA for the CDR3: TGTGCCTGTGACACCGGAGGTCTGGGGGAAAGCTCCTGGGACACCCGACAGATGTTTTTC. This translates into CACDTGGLGESSWDTRQMFF.

This clone was seen once. At one end the junction does not follow the germline gene, possibly because of a read error. The V call is TRDV1, the J call TRDJ1, with 8 bases identical to TRDD2. The V gene's germline CDR1 is TSWWSYY and CDR2 QGS. The CDR3 sequence is 18 residues long. In DNA, the CDR3 is TGTGCTCTTGGGGAGGGCCTCTTCCTACCCGATATCAGCGATAACCTCATCTTT. Encoded protein: CALGEGLFLPDISDNLIF.

This rearrangement joins TRDV1 to TRDJ1; maybe TRDD2 (8 bases). The CDR3 totals 22 residues. V dropped 3 bases and J dropped 2 bases, with 34 bases sitting between them. The germline gives CDR1 TSWWSYY, CDR2 QGS. Here the CDR3 DNA reads TGTGCTCTTGGGGATTACCTCCTTCCTAAGATCCCATCTGGGGGTCTAACCGATAAACTCATCTTT. It specifies CALGDYLLPKIPSGGLTDKLIF.

This chain uses TRDV1 with TRDJ1; 7 bases are a match to TRDD3. V trimming: 4 bases; J trimming: 0 bases; junction bases outside the gene matches: 32. CDR3 length equals 24 residues. Germline values: CDR1 TSWWSYY, CDR2 QGS. This chain's CDR3 is CALGVRFPRPSTGAMINNTDKLIF. The DNA of the CDR3 is TGTGCTCTTGGGGTCCGCTTCCCCCGACCGAGTACTGGGGCCATGATTAATAACACCGATAAACTCATCTTT.

This clone has a handful of counts. The V and J genes are TRDV1 and TRDJ1, with 12 positions matching TRDD3. Germline CDR1 reads TSWWSYY; CDR2 reads QGS. Germline trimming cut 0 bases from V and 2 bases from J; bases unmatched to any gene: 25. There are 24 residues in the CDR3. CDR3 coding DNA: TGTGCTCTTGGGGAACTATCGTCGGGGAACCTACTTCGGCTGGGGGATACGTCAACCGATAAACTCATCTTT. It codes for CALGELSSGNLLRLGDTSTDKLIF.

This clone has a handful of counts. The rearrangement uses TRDV1 and TRDJ1; 7 bases are shared with TRDD3. Germline V gene sequence: CDR1 TSWWSYY, CDR2 QGS. J was trimmed by 0 bases and V by 0 bases; bases with no gene match: 16. The CDR3 runs to 20 residues. The CDR3 protein is CALGELPADWGPPYTDKLIF. The CDR3 bases are TGTGCTCTTGGGGAACTCCCGGCTGACTGGGGCCCACCTTACACCGATAAACTCATCTTT.

The chain has TRDV1 and TRDJ1; D unresolved. The CDR3 loop spans 19 amino acids. With 1 base removed from V and 0 bases from J, the gap between germline ends came to 21 bases. Germline lookup yields CDR1 TSWWSYY and CDR2 QGS. The DNA for the CDR3 is TGTGCTCTTGGGGAACCCCCGGATCTATTGAACCTGTACACCGATAAACTCATCTTT. Encoded protein: CALGEPPDLLNLYTDKLIF.

This clone was picked up a small number of times. This rearrangement joins TRDV1 to TRDJ1; 11 bases align to TRDD3. Germline V CDR1 and CDR2: TSWWSYY, QGS. This CDR3 has 16 residues. Germline trimming cut 2 bases from V and 3 bases from J; bases unmatched to any gene: 5. This chain's CDR3 is CALGELVWGIPDKLIF. The CDR3 nucleotides are TGTGCTCTTGGGGAATTGGTCTGGGGGATACCCGATAAACTCATCTTT.

The sample holds a few counts of this clone. The V call is TRDV1, the J call TRDJ1; D is undetermined. CDR1 is TSWWSYY, CDR2 QGS, per germline. The length of the CDR3 is 19 residues. V was shortened by 1 base and J by 0 bases, with 21 bases between the two germline ends. The CDR3 DNA follows: TGTGCTCTTGGGGAACCAGGTCCACCTCCACCACCGTACACCGATAAACTCATCTTT. Encoded protein: CALGEPGPPPPPYTDKLIF.

This clone was seen a few times. The chain links TRDV1 to TRDJ2; D might be TRDD2 (9 bases). The CDR3 runs 26 residues. CDR1 and CDR2 from the germline V gene are TSWWSYY and QGS. The V end lost 1 base, the J end lost 6 bases, and 45 bases lay between the germline ends. CDR3 DNA sequence: TGTGCTCTTGGGGAACGGAGTACGCCTTCCTACCCAGCCATACTGGGGGGTACAAAATCCCCAGCACAACTCTTCTTT. This encodes CALGERSTPSYPAILGGTKSPAQLFF.

The chain couples TRDV1 to TRDJ1, with 9 positions matching TRDD3. CDR1 is TSWWSYY, CDR2 QGS, per germline. V lost 2 bases and J lost 10; bases outside the gene matches: 14. The CDR3 spans 16 residues. CDR3 residues: CALGERPGRGIPGLIF. The DNA of the CDR3 is TGTGCTCTTGGGGAAAGGCCAGGCCGGGGGATACCAGGACTCATCTTT.

V is TRDV1 and J is TRDJ1; 9 bases match TRDD3. The V and J ends lost 1 base and 3 bases, in that order; junction bases with no gene match: 18. From germline, CDR1 is TSWWSYY and CDR2 QGS. This CDR3 is 20 amino acids long. CDR3 amino acids: CALGEPYFPSLGDKPDKLIF. The CDR3, as DNA: TGTGCTCTTGGGGAACCGTATTTCCCATCCTTGGGGGATAAACCCGATAAACTCATCTTT.

This clone showed up just a few times. The chain recombines TRDV1 with TRDJ1, with 11 bases that match TRDD3. Germline V gene data show CDR1 as TSWWSYY and CDR2 as QGS. CDR3 length: 19 amino acids. V trimming: 4 bases; J trimming: 0 bases; junction bases outside the gene matches: 13. This CDR3 is CALGGLHPHGGYDTDKLIF. CDR3 coding DNA: TGTGCTCTTGGGGGACTTCACCCCCATGGGGGATACGACACCGATAAACTCATCTTT.

The chain is built from TRDV1 and TRDJ1, with 7 bases aligning to TRDD3. J was trimmed by 1 base and V by 5 bases; bases with no gene match: 25. The CDR3 sequence is 21 residues long. CDR1 TSWWSYY and CDR2 QGS come from the germline V gene. DNA of the CDR3: TGTGCTCTTGGGCCCCATCTTGGGAGAAGTGCTCCTGGGGGGATCACCGATAAACTCATCTTT. Translation: CALGPHLGRSAPGGITDKLIF.

This clone was observed a handful of times. This chain joins TRDV1 and TRDJ1; the match to TRDD3 covers 8 bases. CDR1 TSWWSYY and CDR2 QGS come from the germline V gene. With V trimmed by 2 bases and J by 4 bases, 27 bases remained unmatched. The CDR3 is made up of 22 amino acids. The CDR3 sequence is CALGETRHILRGIRLGFDKLIF. The CDR3 nucleotides read TGTGCTCTTGGGGAAACTCGGCATATCCTACGAGGGATACGCTTGGGTTTCGATAAACTCATCTTT.

This clone has a handful of counts. The chain is built from TRDV1 and TRDJ1, with 13 bases lining up with TRDD3. Trimming cost V 4 bases and J 0 bases; bases outside gene matches: 14. Germline values: CDR1 TSWWSYY, CDR2 QGS. CDR3 length: 20 residues. CDR3 bases: TGTGCTCTTGGGGGTCCCTGTACTGGGGGATACGCCCAGTACACCGATAAACTCATCTTT. This encodes CALGGPCTGGYAQYTDKLIF.

As to this clone: This CDR3 is also generated by other DNA sequences in the sample. V and J are TRDV1 and TRDJ1, with no clear D. CDR3 length: 17 amino acids. V lost 3 bases and J 0 bases, leaving 17 bases between the germline ends. Germline CDR1 reads TSWWSYY; CDR2 reads QGS. CDR3 DNA sequence: TGTGCTCTTGGGGAGCTCACCCTGACGTTGTACACCGATAAACTCATCTTT. Amino acid sequence: CALGELTLTLYTDKLIF.

The chain recombines TRDV1 with TRDJ1; 7 bases align to TRDD3. CDR1 and CDR2 from the germline V gene are TSWWSYY and QGS. This CDR3 region has 20 residues. Trimming at V came to 1 base and at J to 0 bases, leaving 17 bases not matched to a gene. The chain's CDR3 is CALGEPLGSRGYPHTDKLIF. The CDR3, as DNA: TGTGCTCTTGGGGAACCCCTAGGGAGTAGGGGATATCCCCACACCGATAAACTCATCTTT.

This chain connects TRDV1 to TRDJ1, with a weak D call TRDD3 (10 bases). This CDR3 has 22 amino acids. Germline V CDR1 and CDR2: TSWWSYY, QGS. V was shortened by 4 bases and J by 0 bases, with 33 bases between the two germline ends. This chain's CDR3 is CALGVLPPSYGGGYGNTDKLIF. CDR3 sequence (DNA): TGTGCTCTTGGGGTGCTGCCCCCTTCCTACGGCGGGGGATACGGGAACACCGATAAACTCATCTTT.

The V gene is TRDV1, the J gene TRDJ1; 10 nucleotides agree with TRDD3. V lost 0 bases and J lost 3; bases outside the gene matches: 25. Germline values: CDR1 TSWWSYY, CDR2 QGS. This CDR3 is 23 amino acids long. The CDR3 protein is CALGELGLPPGDTEWSCSDKLIF. The CDR3 DNA sequence: TGTGCTCTTGGGGAACTGGGGCTACCTCCGGGGGATACGGAGTGGAGCTGCTCCGATAAACTCATCTTT.

The chain is built from TRDV1 and TRDJ1; D perhaps matches TRDD3 (6 bases). The V gene lost 4 bases and the J gene lost 1 base, with 40 bases spanning the gap. Germline assignment: CDR1 TSWWSYY and CDR2 QGS. This CDR3 has 24 residues. CDR3 nucleotides: TGTGCTCTTGGGGTGACACTCCCCTACGGGAATATACTTGGGGATCTTCCATTCACCGATAAACTCATCTTT. This codes for CALGVTLPYGNILGDLPFTDKLIF.

This clone was counted only a few times. This chain joins TRDV1 and TRDJ1; possibly TRDD3 for D (5 bases). The V gene lost 2 bases and the J gene lost 2 bases, with 24 bases spanning the gap. Germline CDR1 TSWWSYY, CDR2 QGS. The CDR3 runs to 19 residues. The CDR3 loop reads CALGEGEVPVLCSTDKLIF. The CDR3 nucleotides read TGTGCTCTTGGGGAAGGGGAAGTCCCTGTACTGTGCTCAACCGATAAACTCATCTTT.

This clone has only a few counts. The chain employs TRDV1 and TRDJ1, with 11 bases fitting TRDD3. Germline V lookup: CDR1 TSWWSYY, CDR2 QGS. The V and J ends lost 0 bases and 0 bases, in that order; junction bases with no gene match: 6. This CDR3 has 18 residues. The CDR3 here is CALGELFTGGYDTDKLIF. For the CDR3, the DNA is TGTGCTCTTGGGGAACTCTTTACTGGGGGATATGACACCGATAAACTCATCTTT.

This clone was counted a few times. This sequence joins TRDV1 and TRDJ1, with 11 positions matching TRDD3. The CDR3 is 23 amino acids. V trimming: 3 bases; J trimming: 0 bases; junction bases outside the gene matches: 24. The germline gives CDR1 TSWWSYY, CDR2 QGS. The CDR3 DNA follows: TGTGCTCTTGGGGACTCCTTCCCCGACAAGTACTGGGGGATAAAGAAGTACACCGATAAACTCATCTTT. It is translated as CALGDSFPDKYWGIKKYTDKLIF.

The chain couples TRDV1 to TRDJ1, with 8 positions matching TRDD3. Germline V gene lookup returns CDR1 TSWWSYY and CDR2 QGS. This CDR3 contains 16 residues. Losses at the gene ends were 4 bases for V and 2 bases for J; bases not matched to a gene: 9. The CDR3 spells CALGGPQLGETDKLIF. The CDR3 nucleotides read TGTGCTCTTGGGGGTCCTCAGCTGGGGGAGACCGATAAACTCATCTTT.

In this sample, this clone turned up a few times. Other DNA sequences within the sample encode an identical CDR3. The V and J genes are TRDV1 and TRDJ1; D is possibly TRDD3 (6 bases). The V end was cut by 1 base, the J end by 0 bases, with 18 bases between. CDR1 TSWWSYY and CDR2 QGS come from the germline V gene. There are 18 residues in the CDR3. CDR3 nucleotide sequence: TGTGCTCTTGGGGAACCCACTAGCTGGGGATTGTACACCGATAAACTCATCTTT. It codes for CALGEPTSWGLYTDKLIF.